This T cell receptor (beta chain) is drawn from a study of cytomegalovirus exposure and HLA in healthy donors. General observations from the study: Sequencing likely generated an artifact that appeared as a cluster of highly shared sequence variants. Association with HLA alleles at 0.05 false discovery rate was found for 15,000 or so TCR beta sequences in a later analysis.

The PCR contained 60 Vbeta and 13 Jbeta primers. Only in-frame clones appear in the TCRdb table, and some are missing; sequencing was by immunoSEQ multiplex PCR. The sample consists of approximately 160,000 clones, just over 75% of them appearing once. The ends were cut back, 3 bases at V and 6 bases at J, with 14 bases in the middle. This CDR3 contains 14 residues. Germline CDR1 is MNHNS and CDR2 is SASEGT. To note about this clone: The antigen remains undetermined.

The specimen was PBMCs. The chain carries TRBV6-1 and TRBJ1-1, with D unresolved. This receptor was taken from a woman aged 30 to 39 in good health and CMV-seropositive. CDR3 sequence (DNA): TGTGCCAGCAGTGATGTAGGGCTTAGCGCTGAAGCTTTCTTT. Translated, it gives CASSDVGLSAEAFF.